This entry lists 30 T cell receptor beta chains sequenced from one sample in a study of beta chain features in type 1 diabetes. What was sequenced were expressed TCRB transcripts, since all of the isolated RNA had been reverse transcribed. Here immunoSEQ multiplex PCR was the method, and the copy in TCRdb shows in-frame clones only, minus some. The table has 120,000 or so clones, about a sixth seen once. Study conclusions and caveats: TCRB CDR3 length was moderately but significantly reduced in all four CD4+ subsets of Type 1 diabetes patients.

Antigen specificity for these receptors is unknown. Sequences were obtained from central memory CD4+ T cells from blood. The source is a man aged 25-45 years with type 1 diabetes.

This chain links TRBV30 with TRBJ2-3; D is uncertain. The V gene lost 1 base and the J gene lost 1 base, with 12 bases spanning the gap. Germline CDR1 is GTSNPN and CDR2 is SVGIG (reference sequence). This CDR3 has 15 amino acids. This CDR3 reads CAWSGDSYGTDTQYF. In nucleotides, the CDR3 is TGTGCCTGGAGTGGAGACTCATATGGCACAGATACGCAGTATTTT.

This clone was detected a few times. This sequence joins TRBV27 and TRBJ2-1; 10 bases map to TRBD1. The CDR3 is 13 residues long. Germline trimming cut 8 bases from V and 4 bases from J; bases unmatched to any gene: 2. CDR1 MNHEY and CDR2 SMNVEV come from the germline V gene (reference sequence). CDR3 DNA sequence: TGTGCCAGCCGGGGACAGGGGTACAATGAGCAGTTCTTC. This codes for CASRGQGYNEQFF.

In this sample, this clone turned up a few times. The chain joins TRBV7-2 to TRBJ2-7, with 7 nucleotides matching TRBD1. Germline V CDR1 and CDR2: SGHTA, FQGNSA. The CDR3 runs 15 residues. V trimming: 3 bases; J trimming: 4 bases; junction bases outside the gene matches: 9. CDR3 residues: CASSFQQGVQYEQYF. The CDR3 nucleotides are TGTGCCAGCAGCTTCCAGCAGGGGGTTCAGTACGAGCAGTACTTC.

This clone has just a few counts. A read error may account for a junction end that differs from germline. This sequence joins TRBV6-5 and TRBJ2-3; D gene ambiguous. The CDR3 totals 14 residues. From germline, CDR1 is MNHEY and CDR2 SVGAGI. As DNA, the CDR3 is TGTGCCAGCAGGTACCCGGAGCCCACAAATACGCAGTATTTT. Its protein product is CASRYPEPTNTQYF.

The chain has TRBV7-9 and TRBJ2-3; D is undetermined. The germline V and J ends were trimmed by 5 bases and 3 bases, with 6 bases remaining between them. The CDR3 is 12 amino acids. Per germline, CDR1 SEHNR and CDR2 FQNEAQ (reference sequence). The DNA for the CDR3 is TGTGCCAGCAGCCCGAGGACAGATACGCAGTATTTT. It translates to CASSPRTDTQYF.

The CDR3 DNA reads as TGTGCCTGGACGGTCCGGGCTAACTATGGCTACACCTTC. Protein: CAWTVRANYGYTF. The rearrangement uses TRBV30 and TRBJ1-2, with D unclear. Trimming left V 4 bases short and J 0 bases short, with 9 bases between. Looked up from germline, CDR1 is GTSNPN and CDR2 is SVGIG (reference sequence). This CDR3 has 13 amino acids.

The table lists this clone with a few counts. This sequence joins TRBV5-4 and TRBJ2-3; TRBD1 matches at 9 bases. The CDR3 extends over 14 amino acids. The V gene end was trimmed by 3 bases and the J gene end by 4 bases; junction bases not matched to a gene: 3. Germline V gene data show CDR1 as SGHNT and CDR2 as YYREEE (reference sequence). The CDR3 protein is CASSSQGASDTQYF. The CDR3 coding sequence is TGTGCCAGCAGCTCACAGGGGGCTTCAGATACGCAGTATTTT.

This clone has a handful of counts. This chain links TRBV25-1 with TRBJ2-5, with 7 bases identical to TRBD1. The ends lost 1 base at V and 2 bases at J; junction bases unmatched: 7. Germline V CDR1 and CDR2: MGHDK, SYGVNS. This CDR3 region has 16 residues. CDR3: CASSESLTGEQETQYF. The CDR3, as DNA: TGTGCCAGCAGTGAATCCCTAACAGGGGAGCAAGAGACCCAGTACTTC. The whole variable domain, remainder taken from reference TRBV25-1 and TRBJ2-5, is EADIYQTPRYLVIGTGKKITLECSQTMGHDKMYWYQQDPGMELHLIHYSYGVNSTEKGDLSSESTVSRIRTEHFPLTLESARPSHTSQYLCASSESLTGEQETQYFGPGTRLLVL.

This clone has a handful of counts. This chain's CDR3 is CASSLETTEYNEQYF. The CDR3 DNA sequence: TGTGCCAGCAGCTTAGAAACGACAGAATACAACGAGCAGTACTTC. This chain uses TRBV11-2 with TRBJ2-7; D may be TRBD1 (5 bases). V lost 0 bases, J lost 5 bases, and 14 bases lay in between. The CDR3 extends over 15 amino acids. Per the germline V gene, CDR1 is SGHAT and CDR2 is FQNNGV.

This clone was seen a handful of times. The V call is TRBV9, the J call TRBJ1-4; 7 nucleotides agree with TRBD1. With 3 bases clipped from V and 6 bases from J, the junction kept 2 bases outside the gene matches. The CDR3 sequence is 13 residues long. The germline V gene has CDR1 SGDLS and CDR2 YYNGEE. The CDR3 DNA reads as TGTGCCAGCAGCGGCACAGGGGATGAAAAACTGTTTTTT. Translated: CASSGTGDEKLFF.

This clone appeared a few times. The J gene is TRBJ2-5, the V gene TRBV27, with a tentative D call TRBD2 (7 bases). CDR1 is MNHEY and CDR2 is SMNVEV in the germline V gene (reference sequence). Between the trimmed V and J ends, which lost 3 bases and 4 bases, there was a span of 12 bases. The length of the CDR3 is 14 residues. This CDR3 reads CASSFGGQGETQYF. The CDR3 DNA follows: TGTGCCAGCAGTTTCGGGGGGCAGGGAGAGACCCAGTACTTC.

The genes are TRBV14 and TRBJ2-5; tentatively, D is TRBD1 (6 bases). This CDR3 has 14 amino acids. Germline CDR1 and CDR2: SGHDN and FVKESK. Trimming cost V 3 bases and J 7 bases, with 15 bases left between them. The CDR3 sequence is CASSQTGQLGTQYF. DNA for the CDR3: TGTGCCAGCAGCCAGACTGGACAGCTCGGGACCCAGTACTTC.

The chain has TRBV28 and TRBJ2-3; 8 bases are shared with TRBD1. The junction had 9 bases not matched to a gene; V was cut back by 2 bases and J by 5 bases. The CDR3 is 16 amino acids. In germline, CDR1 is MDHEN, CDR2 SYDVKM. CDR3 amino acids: CASSLPADRAQDTQYF. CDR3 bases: TGTGCCAGCAGTTTACCTGCGGACAGGGCACAAGATACGCAGTATTTT.

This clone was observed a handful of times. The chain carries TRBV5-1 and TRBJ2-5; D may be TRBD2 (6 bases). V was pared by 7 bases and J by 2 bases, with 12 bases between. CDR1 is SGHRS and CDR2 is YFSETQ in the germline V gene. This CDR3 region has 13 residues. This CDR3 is CASGGASQETQYF. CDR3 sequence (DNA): TGCGCCAGCGGAGGGGCCTCACAAGAGACCCAGTACTTC.

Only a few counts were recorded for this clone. The CDR3, as DNA: TGTGCCAGCAGCCGCACAGGGGGCCTAAGCGGGTACGAGCAGTACTTC. Translating it yields CASSRTGGLSGYEQYF. V gene TRBV28 combines with J gene TRBJ2-7; 9 positions agree with TRBD1. Germline-derived CDR1 and CDR2 are MDHEN and SYDVKM. Trimming removed 6 bases from V and 4 bases from J; junction bases left unmatched: 13. The CDR3 has 16 residues.

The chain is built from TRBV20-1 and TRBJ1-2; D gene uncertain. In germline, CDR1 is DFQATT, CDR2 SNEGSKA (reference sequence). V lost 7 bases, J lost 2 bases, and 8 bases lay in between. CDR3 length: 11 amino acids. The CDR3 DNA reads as TGCAGTGTACCTGGGAACTATGGCTACACCTTC. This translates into CSVPGNYGYTF.

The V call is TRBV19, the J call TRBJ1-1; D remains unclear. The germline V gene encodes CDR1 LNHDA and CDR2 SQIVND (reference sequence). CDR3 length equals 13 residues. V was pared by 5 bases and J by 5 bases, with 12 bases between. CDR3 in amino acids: CASSLTSVTEAFF. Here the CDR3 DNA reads TGTGCCAGTAGTCTAACCAGTGTGACTGAAGCTTTCTTT.

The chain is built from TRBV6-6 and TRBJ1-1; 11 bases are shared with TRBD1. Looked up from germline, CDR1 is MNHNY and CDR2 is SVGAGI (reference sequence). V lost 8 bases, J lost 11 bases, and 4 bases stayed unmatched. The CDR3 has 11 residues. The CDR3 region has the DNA TGTGCCAGCGGACAGGGGGCTTTGGCTTTCTTT. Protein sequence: CASGQGALAFF.

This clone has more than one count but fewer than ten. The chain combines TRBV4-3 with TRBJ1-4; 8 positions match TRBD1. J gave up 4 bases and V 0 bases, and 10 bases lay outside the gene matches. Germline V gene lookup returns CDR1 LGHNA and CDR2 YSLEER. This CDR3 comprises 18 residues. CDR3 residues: CASSQDPSGTGLNEKLFF. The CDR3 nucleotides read TGCGCCAGCAGCCAAGACCCCTCCGGGACAGGCCTTAATGAAAAACTGTTTTTT.

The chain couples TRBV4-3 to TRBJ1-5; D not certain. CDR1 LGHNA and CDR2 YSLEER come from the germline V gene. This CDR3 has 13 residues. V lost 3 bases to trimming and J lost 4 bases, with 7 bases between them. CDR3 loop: CASSQGENQPQHF. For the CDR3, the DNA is TGCGCCAGCAGCCAGGGAGAAAATCAGCCCCAGCATTTT.

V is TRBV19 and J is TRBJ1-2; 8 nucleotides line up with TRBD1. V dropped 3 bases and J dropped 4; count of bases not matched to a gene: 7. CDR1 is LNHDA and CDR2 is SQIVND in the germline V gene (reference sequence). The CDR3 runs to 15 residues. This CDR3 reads CASSIVLTGAYGYTF. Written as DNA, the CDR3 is TGTGCCAGTAGTATTGTCCTGACAGGGGCCTATGGCTACACCTTC.

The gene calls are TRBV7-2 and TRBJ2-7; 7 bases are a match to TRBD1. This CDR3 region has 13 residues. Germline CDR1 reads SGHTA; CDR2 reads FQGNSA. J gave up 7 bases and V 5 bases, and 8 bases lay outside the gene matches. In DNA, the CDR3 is TGTGCCAGCAGCGTAGGGGGACAGATGGAGCAGTACTTC. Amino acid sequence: CASSVGGQMEQYF.

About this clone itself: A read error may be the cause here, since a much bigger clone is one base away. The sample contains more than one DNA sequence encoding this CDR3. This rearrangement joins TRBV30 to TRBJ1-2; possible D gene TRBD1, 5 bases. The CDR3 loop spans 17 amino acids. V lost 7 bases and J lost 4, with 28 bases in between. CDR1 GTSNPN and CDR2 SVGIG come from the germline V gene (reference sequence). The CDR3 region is CASLKTVLSDRRYGYTF. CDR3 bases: TGTGCCTCCCTAAAGACAGTACTCTCCGATCGGCGCTATGGCTACACCTTC.

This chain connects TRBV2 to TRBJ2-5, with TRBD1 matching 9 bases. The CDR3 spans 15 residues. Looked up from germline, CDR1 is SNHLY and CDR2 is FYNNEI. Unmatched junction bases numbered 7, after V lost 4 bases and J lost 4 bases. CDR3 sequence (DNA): TGTGCCAGCAGTGTACAGGGGGCCCGTGGAGAGACCCAGTACTTC. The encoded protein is CASSVQGARGETQYF.

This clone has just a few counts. CDR3 sequence reads: CASSVGNYGYTF. The CDR3 nucleotides read TGTGCCAGCAGCGTAGGGAACTATGGCTACACCTTC. V and J are TRBV9 and TRBJ1-2; no firm D call. V was cut by 0 bases and J by 2 bases, with 2 bases left in between. Germline V gene data show CDR1 as SGDLS and CDR2 as YYNGEE. The CDR3 spans 12 residues.

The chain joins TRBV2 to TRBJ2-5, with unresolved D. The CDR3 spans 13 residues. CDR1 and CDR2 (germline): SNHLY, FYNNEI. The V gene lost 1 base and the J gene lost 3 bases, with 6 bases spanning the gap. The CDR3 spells CASSEGWKETQYF. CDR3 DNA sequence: TGTGCCAGCAGTGAAGGATGGAAAGAGACCCAGTACTTC.

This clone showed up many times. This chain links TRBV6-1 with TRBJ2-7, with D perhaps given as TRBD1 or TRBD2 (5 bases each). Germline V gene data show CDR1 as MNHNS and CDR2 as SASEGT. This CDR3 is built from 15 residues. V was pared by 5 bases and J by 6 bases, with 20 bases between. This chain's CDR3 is CASSKLPGPVSEQYF. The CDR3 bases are TGTGCCAGCAGTAAATTACCGGGACCGGTTTCCGAGCAGTACTTC.

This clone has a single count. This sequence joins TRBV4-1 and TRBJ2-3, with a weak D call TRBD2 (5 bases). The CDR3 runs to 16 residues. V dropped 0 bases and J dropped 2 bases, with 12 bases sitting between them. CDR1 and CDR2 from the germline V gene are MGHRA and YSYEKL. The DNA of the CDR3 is TGCGCCAGCAGCCAAGATGTGGCTGACTACACAGATACGCAGTATTTT. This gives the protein CASSQDVADYTDTQYF.

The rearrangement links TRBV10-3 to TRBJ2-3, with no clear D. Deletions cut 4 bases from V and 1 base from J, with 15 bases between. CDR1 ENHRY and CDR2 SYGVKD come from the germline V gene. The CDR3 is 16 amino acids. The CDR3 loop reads CAISVSDDRRTDTQYF. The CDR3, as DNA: TGTGCCATCAGTGTCTCAGACGACCGTCGCACAGATACGCAGTATTTT.

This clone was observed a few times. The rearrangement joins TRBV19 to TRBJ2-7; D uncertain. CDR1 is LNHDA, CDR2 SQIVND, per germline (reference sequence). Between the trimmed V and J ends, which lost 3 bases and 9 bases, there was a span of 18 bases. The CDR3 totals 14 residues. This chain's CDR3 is CASSMTSADRAQYF. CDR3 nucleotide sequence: TGTGCCAGTAGTATGACATCGGCGGATAGGGCGCAGTACTTC.